A single sample is the source of the 10 T cell receptor beta chains below, sequenced in a study of T cell repertoires in cytomegalovirus infection. TCRdb called the reads again in MiXCR, with one record for every CDR3 protein. The table records under 200,000 distinct CDR3 sequences, over 25% of them present only once. The specimen was PBMCs. The source is a human donor in good health (CMV status not recorded). Some clones in this sample may be carry-over from other donors' samples.

CDR3 nucleotides: TGTGCCAGCAGTCTAGGGCGTTGGGGTGTTGGCACAGATACGCAGTATTTT. It yields the protein CASSLGRWGVGTDTQYF. The chain couples TRBV27 to TRBJ2-3, with D uncertain. Between the trimmed V and J ends, which lost 5 bases and 1 base, there was a span of 19 bases. CDR1 and CDR2 from the germline V gene are MNHEY and SMNVEV (reference sequence). The CDR3 contains 17 residues.

V and J are TRBV27 and TRBJ2-1; D might be TRBD1 (6 bases). From germline, CDR1 is MNHEY and CDR2 SMNVEV (reference sequence). This CDR3 region has 16 residues. Trimming left V 3 bases short and J 8 bases short, with 20 bases between. The CDR3 bases are TGTGCCAGCAGTTTGTCAGGGGTCACCTCGGTCGATGAGCAGTTCTTC. Amino acid sequence: CASSLSGVTSVDEQFF.

The chain is built from TRBV20-1 and TRBJ2-5, with TRBD2 matching over 10 bases. CDR3 length equals 15 residues. J lost 4 bases, V lost 5 bases, and 10 bases had no gene match. The germline V gene encodes CDR1 DFQATT and CDR2 SNEGSKA (reference sequence). DNA of the CDR3: TGCAGTGCTTACCAACTAGCGGGGTTGGTAGAGACCCAGTACTTC. It translates to CSAYQLAGLVETQYF.

This clonotype was detected once. The chain combines TRBV5-3 with TRBJ1-1; 7 positions agree with TRBD1. TRBV5-3 is assigned to the ORF class and has an uncertain function. CDR3 length: 14 residues. Germline trimming cut 8 bases from V and 0 bases from J; bases unmatched to any gene: 7. CDR3 loop: CASRPQGMNTEAFF. CDR3 in DNA: TGTGCCAGCAGGCCACAGGGGATGAACACTGAAGCTTTCTTT.

This clonotype was observed at least ten times. V usage is TRBV7-2 and J usage is TRBJ2-5, with 7 bases that match TRBD2. This CDR3 contains 15 residues. Unmatched junction bases numbered 7, after V lost 2 bases and J lost 4 bases. CDR1 and CDR2 from the germline V gene are SGHTA and FQGNSA. CDR3 in amino acids: CASSLRWTGGETQYF. The CDR3 DNA reads TGTGCCAGCAGCTTAAGATGGACGGGGGGAGAGACCCAGTACTTC.

The chain has TRBV15 and TRBJ2-3; 11 bases are shared with TRBD1. The CDR3 extends over 15 amino acids. Looked up from germline, CDR1 is LNHNV and CDR2 is YYDKDF (reference sequence). V lost 4 bases, J lost 6 bases, and 6 bases stayed unmatched. The CDR3 nucleotides read TGTGCCACCAGCATCCGGGACAGGGGGTCCGATACGCAGTATTTT. It codes for CATSIRDRGSDTQYF.

This clonotype came up a few times. V and J are TRBV12-3 or TRBV12-4 and TRBJ2-7; no definite D call. The CDR3 is made up of 14 amino acids. Trimming pared 5 bases from V and 3 bases from J, leaving 14 bases between. In DNA, the CDR3 is TGTGCCAGCAGTCCGCGGATTCCTATCTACGAGCAGTACTTC. This translates into CASSPRIPIYEQYF.

This clonotype was picked up many times. The CDR3 DNA is TGTGCCAGCAGCTTAGTGCGGGGGGGCTTCACAGATACGCAGTATTTT. Translation gives CASSLVRGGFTDTQYF. The rearrangement links TRBV7-8 to TRBJ2-3, with 9 bases that match TRBD2. Germline V gene data show CDR1 as SGHVS and CDR2 as FQNEAQ. The CDR3 sequence is 16 residues long. With V trimmed by 1 base and J by 2 bases, 4 bases remained unmatched.

J is TRBJ2-6 and V is TRBV6-8, with 10 positions matching TRBD1. Germline loops: CDR1 MNHGY, CDR2 SAAAGT. V dropped 6 bases and J dropped 2; count of bases not matched to a gene: 7. The CDR3 covers 17 residues. The CDR3 here is CASSPPGQGTGANVLTF. In DNA, the CDR3 is TGTGCCAGCAGCCCCCCGGGACAGGGGACTGGGGCCAACGTCCTGACTTTC.

This clonotype appeared many times. The gene calls are TRBV11-2 and TRBJ2-3, with TRBD1 matching 9 bases. The CDR3 totals 16 residues. Germline lookup yields CDR1 SGHAT and CDR2 FQNNGV. Germline trimming cut 2 bases from V and 0 bases from J; bases unmatched to any gene: 3. CDR3 coding DNA: TGTGCCAGCAGCTTAAGGGGGACAGGGAGCACAGATACGCAGTATTTT. Translation: CASSLRGTGSTDTQYF.